The 14 T cell receptor beta chains below come from one sample, sequenced in a study of PD-L1 blockade in urothelial cancer. This sample's time point: peripheral blood 6 weeks after treatment start. Generated by immunoSEQ multiplex PCR, the TCRdb table keeps only in-frame clones and is missing some. The sample lists roughly 100,000 clones, less than 90% occurring once. The sequencing used PBMCs, collected around atezolizumab (anti-PD-L1) treatment. Every receptor here comes from a man between 65 and 79 years old with urothelial cancer.

This chain connects TRBV19 to TRBJ2-3; 10 nucleotides line up with TRBD2. CDR3 length: 19 residues. The junction had 15 bases not matched to a gene; V was cut back by 0 bases and J by 6 bases. CDR1 is LNHDA, CDR2 SQIVND, per germline (reference sequence). In DNA form, the CDR3 reads TGTGCCAGTAGTATAGAAAAGGGGACTAGCGAGGGGGAGAGGGATACGCAGTATTTT. Translated, it gives CASSIEKGTSEGERDTQYF.

This chain joins TRBV5-4 and TRBJ2-5; D perhaps matches TRBD2 (6 bases). This CDR3 spans 14 amino acids. Germline CDR1 SGHNT, CDR2 YYREEE (reference sequence). V gave up 4 bases and J gave up 5 bases, with 15 bases separating them. The DNA for the CDR3 is TGTGCCAGCAGCGGTCAGGGCGGGGCGGAGACCCAGTACTTC. Its protein product is CASSGQGGAETQYF.

V usage is TRBV18 and J usage is TRBJ1-2; D is perhaps TRBD1 (5 bases). Germline CDR1 and CDR2: KGHSH and LQKENI. The CDR3 runs to 16 residues. The V gene lost 2 bases and the J gene lost 0 bases, with 13 bases spanning the gap. The chain's CDR3 is CASSPVVTGANYGYTF. The CDR3 DNA reads TGTGCCAGCTCACCAGTCGTCACAGGTGCTAACTATGGCTACACCTTC. Using reference TRBV18 and TRBJ1-2 for the parts outside the CDR3, the full variable domain is NAGVMQNPRHLVRRRGQEARLRCSPMKGHSHVYWYRQLPEEGLKFMVYLQKENIIDESGMPKERFSAEFPKEGPSILRIQQVVRGDSAAYFCASSPVVTGANYGYTFGSGTRLTVV.

The rearrangement joins TRBV6-1 to TRBJ1-1, with D perhaps TRBD1 (5 bases). Germline assignment: CDR1 MNHNS and CDR2 SASEGT. Deletions cut 8 bases from V and 4 bases from J, with 14 bases between. The CDR3 has 13 amino acids. The DNA for the CDR3 is TGTGCCAGCCTAGGGGCTAGGGTCACTGAAGCTTTCTTT. It is translated as CASLGARVTEAFF.

The rearrangement uses TRBV7-6 and TRBJ2-1, with TRBD2 matching 9 bases. Trimming cost V 1 base and J 8 bases; bases outside gene matches: 6. Germline V lookup: CDR1 SGHVS, CDR2 FNYEAQ. The CDR3 has 15 residues. CDR3 nucleotide sequence: TGTGCCAGCAGCTTAGTGGGCGGGGGGGCTGATGAGCAGTTCTTC. It is translated as CASSLVGGGADEQFF.

This chain joins TRBV19 and TRBJ2-7, with 9 positions matching TRBD2. The CDR3 contains 14 residues. The V gene's germline CDR1 is LNHDA and CDR2 SQIVND (reference sequence). With V trimmed by 2 bases and J by 6 bases, 5 bases remained unmatched. The CDR3 region is CASSIMTSGTEQYF. For the CDR3, the DNA is TGTGCCAGTAGTATAATGACTAGCGGAACCGAGCAGTACTTC.

The chain has TRBV29-1 and TRBJ1-4; D is ambiguous. The V gene's germline CDR1 is SQVTM and CDR2 ANQGSEA. The V end lost 4 bases, the J end lost 5 bases, and 11 bases lay between the germline ends. The CDR3 runs 13 residues. The CDR3 protein is CSVAEGRNEKLFF. Here the CDR3 DNA reads TGCAGCGTTGCAGAGGGCAGAAATGAAAAACTGTTTTTT.

The rearrangement links TRBV19 to TRBJ2-1; TRBD2 aligns across 15 bases. The CDR3 loop spans 16 amino acids. Germline V lookup: CDR1 LNHDA, CDR2 SQIVND (reference sequence). The ends lost 5 bases at V and 5 bases at J; junction bases unmatched: 4. In DNA, the CDR3 is TGTGCCAGTAGTTTCCGGACTAGCGGGGGGGACAATGAGCAGTTCTTC. Translated: CASSFRTSGGDNEQFF.

The chain is built from TRBV14 and TRBJ2-1; 8 bases align to TRBD2. Germline V CDR1 and CDR2: SGHDN, FVKESK. CDR3 length: 15 residues. J was trimmed by 6 bases and V by 1 base; bases with no gene match: 5. In DNA, the CDR3 is TGTGCCAGCAGCCAAGCGTCCCTAGCGGGCAATGAGCAGTTCTTC. Translated: CASSQASLAGNEQFF.

The chain links TRBV19 to TRBJ2-5, with 11 nucleotides matching TRBD1. Germline CDR1 LNHDA, CDR2 SQIVND (reference sequence). V trimming: 5 bases; J trimming: 2 bases; junction bases outside the gene matches: 4. CDR3 length: 15 amino acids. The chain's CDR3 is CASSGTGGGQETQYF. CDR3 DNA: TGTGCCAGTAGTGGGACAGGGGGTGGGCAAGAGACCCAGTACTTC.

The chain recombines TRBV18 with TRBJ1-4; D gene ambiguous. Germline lookup yields CDR1 KGHSH and CDR2 LQKENI. The germline V and J ends were trimmed by 3 bases and 4 bases, with 9 bases remaining between them. This CDR3 contains 14 residues. The CDR3 nucleotides read TGTGCCAGCTCACCTGAGCCAAATAATGAAAAACTGTTTTTT. Translating it yields CASSPEPNNEKLFF.

The chain is built from TRBV9 and TRBJ2-1; 9 nucleotides agree with TRBD2. CDR1 and CDR2 (germline): SGDLS, YYNGEE. The CDR3 runs 14 residues. V lost 4 bases, J lost 7 bases, and 6 bases stayed unmatched. CDR3 amino acids: CASSPGLAPNEQFF. DNA of the CDR3: TGTGCCAGCAGCCCGGGACTAGCTCCGAATGAGCAGTTCTTC.

This sequence joins TRBV19 and TRBJ1-2; TRBD1 matches at 8 bases. The CDR3 is 16 residues long. V shed 5 bases, J shed 4 bases, and the junction held 12 bases outside the gene matches. Germline V gene data show CDR1 as LNHDA and CDR2 as SQIVND (reference sequence). The CDR3, as DNA: TGTGCCAGTAGTGTCGACAGGGGCCAGCATAGCTATGGCTACACCTTC. Encoded protein: CASSVDRGQHSYGYTF.

This sequence joins TRBV6-6 and TRBJ1-2; D gene uncertain. The germline V gene encodes CDR1 MNHNY and CDR2 SVGAGI (reference sequence). CDR3 size: 13 residues. V lost 0 bases to trimming and J lost 4 bases, with 6 bases between them. This CDR3 is CASSYSLFYGYTF. The CDR3 nucleotides are TGTGCCAGCAGTTACTCGCTATTCTATGGCTACACCTTC.